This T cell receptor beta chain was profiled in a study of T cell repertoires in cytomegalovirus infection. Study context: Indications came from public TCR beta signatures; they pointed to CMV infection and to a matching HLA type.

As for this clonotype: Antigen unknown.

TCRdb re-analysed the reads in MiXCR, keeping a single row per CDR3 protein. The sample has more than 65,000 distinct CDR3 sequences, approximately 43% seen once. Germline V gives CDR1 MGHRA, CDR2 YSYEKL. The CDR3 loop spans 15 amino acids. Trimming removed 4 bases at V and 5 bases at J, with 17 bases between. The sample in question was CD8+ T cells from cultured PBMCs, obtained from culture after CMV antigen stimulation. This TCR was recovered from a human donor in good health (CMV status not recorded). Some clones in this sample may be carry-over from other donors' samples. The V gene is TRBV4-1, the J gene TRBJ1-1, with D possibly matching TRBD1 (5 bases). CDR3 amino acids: CASSPQKGGATEAFF. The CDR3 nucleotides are TGCGCCAGCAGCCCCCAAAAGGGCGGGGCAACTGAAGCTTTCTTT.